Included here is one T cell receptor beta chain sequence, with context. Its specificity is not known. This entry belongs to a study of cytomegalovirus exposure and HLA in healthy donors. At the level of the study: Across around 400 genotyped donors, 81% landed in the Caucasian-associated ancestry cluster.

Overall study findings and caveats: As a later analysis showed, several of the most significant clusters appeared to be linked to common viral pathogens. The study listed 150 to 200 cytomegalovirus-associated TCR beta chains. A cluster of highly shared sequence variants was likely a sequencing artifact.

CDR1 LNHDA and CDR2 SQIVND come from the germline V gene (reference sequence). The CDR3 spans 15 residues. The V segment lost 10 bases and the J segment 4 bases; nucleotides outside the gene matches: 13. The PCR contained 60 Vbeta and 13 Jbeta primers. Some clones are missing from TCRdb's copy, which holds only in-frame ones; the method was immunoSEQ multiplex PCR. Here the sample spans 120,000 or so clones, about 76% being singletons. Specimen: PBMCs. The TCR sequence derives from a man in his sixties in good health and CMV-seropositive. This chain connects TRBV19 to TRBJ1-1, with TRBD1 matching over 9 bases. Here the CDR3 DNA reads TGTGCCACTACCTTGCGAGACAGGGGGACCACTGAAGCTTTCTTT. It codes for CATTLRDRGTTEAFF.